This entry features one T cell receptor beta chain sequence. The data were obtained in a study of sequential checkpoint blockade in melanoma. Using immunoSEQ multiplex PCR, the repertoire was profiled, and TCRdb retains in-frame clones only, with some absent. The sample has 40,000 or so clones; approximately 90% are singletons. CDR3 length: 17 residues. J lost 1 base, V lost 5 bases, and 11 bases had no gene match. In germline, CDR1 is SGHVS, CDR2 FNYEAQ. Treatment meaning: randomized to nivolumab then ipilimumab (arm A) or the reverse (arm B). None of the patients previously received DNA-damaging chemotherapy. Live CD3+CD8+ CD19− CD56− cells were sorted from PBMCs.

Here the sequenced sample was CD8+ T cells sorted from blood (inferred from file names), taken from a patient given nivolumab and ipilimumab in sequence. This receptor was identified in a human donor with melanoma. This chain uses TRBV7-6 with TRBJ2-1, with TRBD2 matching over 7 bases. The CDR3 here is CASSPGTGLNSYNEQFF. The CDR3 DNA follows: TGTGCCAGCAGCCCAGGGACGGGACTAAATTCCTACAATGAGCAGTTCTTC.